A selection of T cell receptor beta chains follows, all from one sample in a study of T cell clones after liver transplantation. The protocol was immunoSEQ multiplex PCR, while the TCRdb copy is restricted to in-frame clones and leaves out a portion. The sample consists of about 33,000 clones, approximately 96% of them appearing once. The sequencing here drew on CD8+ T cells from blood, taken 12 months after liver transplant. The receptors stem from a human patient who received a liver transplant. Some of the T cells may derive from the graft donor. Both conserved end residues are part of each CDR3. D genes are given only for firm matches. Part of the rows lack a size; the others show once, few, many or a class for expanded clones.

j_call v_call clone_size d_call cdr3_nt cdr3_aa
TRBJ2-2 TRBV2 NA NA TGTGCCAGCAGTGAAGCGCGTTTTCCCGGGGAGCTGTTTTTT CASSEARFPGELFF
TRBJ2-5 TRBV6-5 NA NA TGTGCCAGCAGTAGACCCCAGGGTTACCAAGAGACCCAGTACTTC CASSRPQGYQETQYF
TRBJ2-7 TRBV9 NA NA TGTGCCAGCGGTGGGGGCAAAGACTACGAGCAGTACTTC CASGGGKDYEQYF
TRBJ2-3 TRBV5-6 NA NA TGTGCCAGCAGCTTGTGGTTGGCGGGCAATGTTGATACGCAGTATTTT CASSLWLAGNVDTQYF
TRBJ1-2 TRBV6-6 NA NA TGTGCCAGCAGCCAATACACCTTACCTTCCTATGGCTACACCTTC CASSQYTLPSYGYTF
TRBJ2-3 TRBV2 NA TRBD2 TGTGCCAGCAGTGAAATTGGCGGGAGTTTAGCAGATACGCAGTATTTT CASSEIGGSLADTQYF
TRBJ2-1 TRBV5-6 NA NA TGTGCCAGCATATCCCTGTACGCGAATGAGCAGTTCTTC CASISLYANEQFF
TRBJ2-7 TRBV11-2 NA NA TGTGCCAGCAGCTTAGAGGGGGCGGGCCAGTACGAGCAGTACTTC CASSLEGAGQYEQYF
TRBJ2-5 TRBV5-6 once TRBD2 TGTGCCAGCAGCTGGTGGCTAGCGGCCGAGACCCAGTACTTC CASSWWLAAETQYF
TRBJ2-1 TRBV29-1 NA TRBD1 TGCAGCGTCCAAAACGGACAGGGGAATGAGCAGTTCTTC CSVQNGQGNEQFF
TRBJ1-4 TRBV19 few NA TGTGCCAGTACCCACAGGGCTTTAAATGAAAAACTGTTTTTT CASTHRALNEKLFF
TRBJ2-7 TRBV27 NA NA TGTGCCAGCAGTTTAGGCAGGGTAAACGAGCAGTACTTC CASSLGRVNEQYF
TRBJ2-1 TRBV27 NA NA TGTGCCAGCAGTCCACAACACAGCGACTCCTACAATGAGCAGTTCTTC CASSPQHSDSYNEQFF
TRBJ1-2 TRBV11-3 NA TRBD1 TGTGCCAGCAGCCCCGGGACAGGGGGGTCCTATGGCTACACCTTC CASSPGTGGSYGYTF
TRBJ2-1 TRBV28 NA TRBD2 TGTGCCAGCAGTTTATTCCGCGGGAGCGTTTTGGATGAGCAGTTCTTC CASSLFRGSVLDEQFF
TRBJ2-7 TRBV30 NA TRBD1 TGTGCCGGCCACCGGGACAGTGGCTACGAGCAGTACTTC CAGHRDSGYEQYF
TRBJ1-1 TRBV4-1 NA TRBD1 TGCGCCAGCAACCAAGTATGGACAGGCGATTTTGCTGAAGCTTTCTTT CASNQVWTGDFAEAFF
TRBJ2-7 TRBV6-5 NA NA TGTGCCAGCAGTTTGGGGTACGAGCAGTACTTC CASSLGYEQYF
TRBJ2-7 TRBV11-3 NA NA TGTGCCAGCAGCTCCGGACTCCGAGGGGAGCAGTACTTC CASSSGLRGEQYF
TRBJ2-7 TRBV29-1 few NA TGCAGCGTTGGGACTACTGACAGCTCCTACGAGCAGTACTTC CSVGTTDSSYEQYF
TRBJ2-5 TRBV29-1 NA NA TGCAGCGTCGACCCGGCCCAGGGGATCCAGGCGGTGCAAGAGACCCAGTACTTC CSVDPAQGIQAVQETQYF
TRBJ2-7 TRBV27 NA TRBD1 TGTGCCAGCAGGACAGGGGGCGCGGATGTGAACGAGCAGTACTTC CASRTGGADVNEQYF
TRBJ2-3 TRBV28 NA NA TGTGCCAGCAAACCGCGGTCCACAGATACGCAGTATTTT CASKPRSTDTQYF
TRBJ2-7 TRBV11-2 once TRBD2 TGTGCCAGCAGCTTAGATCAAAGTAGCGGGAGGGTGGCCGAGCAGTACTTC CASSLDQSSGRVAEQYF
TRBJ2-1 TRBV4-1 NA TRBD2 TGCGCCAGCAGCCAAGAGGGTGCTAGCGGGAGTAAGGATGAGCAGTTCTTC CASSQEGASGSKDEQFF
TRBJ2-3 TRBV27 NA NA TGTGCCAGCAGTTTATTGAACAGCTACCGCACAGATACGCAGTATTTT CASSLLNSYRTDTQYF
TRBJ2-5 TRBV4-2 NA NA TGTGCCAGCAGCCGGGAAGAGGGGGAGACCCAGTACTTC CASSREEGETQYF
TRBJ1-2 TRBV2 NA NA TGTGCCACCCCCGATTTGGCGAAAAGGGGAGGCTACACCTTC CATPDLAKRGGYTF
TRBJ2-2 TRBV19 NA TRBD2 TGTGCCAGTAGTGGAGACGGGGGGACCGGGGAGCTGTTTTTT CASSGDGGTGELFF
TRBJ2-2 TRBV7-6 NA NA TGTGCCAGCAGCACAACCCCCACCGGGGAGCTGTTTTTT CASSTTPTGELFF
TRBJ2-5 TRBV18 NA NA TGTGCCAGCTCACCCTCGGGACGAATCCAAGAGACCCAGTACTTC CASSPSGRIQETQYF
TRBJ2-7 TRBV6-6 NA NA TGTGCCAGCAGTACCCCGTACGAGCAGTACTTC CASSTPYEQYF
TRBJ2-7 TRBV14 NA TRBD1 TGTGCCAGCAGCCAGACAGGGACCTGGAGCTCGGGGATAGATACTGACGAGCAGTACTTC CASSQTGTWSSGIDTDEQYF
TRBJ2-7 TRBV13 NA NA TGTGCCAGCAGCTTAGAAAACAGCTACGAGCAGTACTTC CASSLENSYEQYF
TRBJ2-2 TRBV6-5 NA TRBD1 TGTGCCAGCAGTCCCACAGGGGAAACCGGGGAGCTGTTTTTT CASSPTGETGELFF
TRBJ2-1 TRBV19 NA NA TGTGCCAGTAGTATAGGTCCACTAGAACACAATGAGCAGTTCTTC CASSIGPLEHNEQFF
TRBJ2-6 TRBV7-9 NA NA TGTGCCAGCAGCCCGCGGGGAGGGGGCGCCCCGTCTGGGGCCAACGTCCTGACTTTC CASSPRGGGAPSGANVLTF
TRBJ2-2 TRBV7-9 NA NA TGTGCCAGCAGCTTAGAAGTATCCGGGGAGCTGTTTTTT CASSLEVSGELFF
TRBJ1-1 TRBV4-1 NA NA TGCGCCAGTATTGGGGGGAACACTGAAGCTTTCTTT CASIGGNTEAFF
TRBJ2-7 TRBV10-1 NA TRBD2 TGCGCCAGCATTAAGCGGGAGGGCCTCGGAACTTTGAGGGACGAGCAGTACTTC CASIKREGLGTLRDEQYF
TRBJ2-1 TRBV29-1 NA TRBD2 TGCAGCGTTGTGGGGACTAGCGGGAGTGTCTCCTACAATGAGCAGTTCTTC CSVVGTSGSVSYNEQFF
TRBJ2-7 TRBV7-8 NA NA TGTGCCAGCAGCGGATGGACGGACTACGAGCAGTACTTC CASSGWTDYEQYF
TRBJ2-7 TRBV14 medium-sized NA TGTGCCAGCAGCCACTTAAGGGCCTACGAGCAGTACTTC CASSHLRAYEQYF
TRBJ1-5 TRBV4-1 NA NA TGCGCCAGCAGCCAGGTCTATAGCAATCAGCCCCAGCATTTT CASSQVYSNQPQHF
TRBJ2-7 TRBV11-3 NA TRBD1 TGTGCCAGCAGCTTCGGCAGGGGGAGCTCCTACGAGCAGTACTTC CASSFGRGSSYEQYF
TRBJ1-5 TRBV6-5 NA TRBD1 TGTGCCAGCAGTGCCGACAGGGTCCAGAATCAGCCCCAGCATTTT CASSADRVQNQPQHF
TRBJ2-2 TRBV9 once TRBD2 TGTGCCAGCAGCCCAGAGGTGGGACTAGCGGTCCCCCGGGAGCTGTTTTTT CASSPEVGLAVPRELFF
TRBJ1-4 TRBV30 NA NA TGTGCCTGGAGTTTCCTGCAGACTAATGAAAAACTGTTTTTT CAWSFLQTNEKLFF
TRBJ1-1 TRBV11-2 NA NA TGTGCCAGCCAGCCCCAGGGGAGTACTGAAGCTTTCTTT CASQPQGSTEAFF
TRBJ2-1 TRBV28 NA TRBD2 TGTGCCAGCGGGGGACTAGCGGTTGAGCAGTTCTTC CASGGLAVEQFF
TRBJ2-3 TRBV4-1 NA NA TGCGCCAGCAGCCGCCCTCTCGGGGCCGTGGATACGCAGTATTTT CASSRPLGAVDTQYF
TRBJ1-1 TRBV6-5 NA NA TGTGCCAGCAGTTATGGGCCCCAGTATGAAGCTTTCTTT CASSYGPQYEAFF
TRBJ2-7 TRBV30 NA NA TGTGCCTGGAGTGTCAGGGGAGGCGGCTACGAGCAGTACTTC CAWSVRGGGYEQYF
TRBJ2-7 TRBV27 NA TRBD1 TGTGCCAGCAGCTACTCGGGGACAGGGACCTACGAGCAGTACTTC CASSYSGTGTYEQYF
TRBJ2-2 TRBV27 NA NA TGTGCCAGCAGTTTCCACAGGGCCGACACCGGGGAGCTGTTTTTT CASSFHRADTGELFF
TRBJ2-5 TRBV10-3 NA TRBD2 TGTGCCGTGACTAGCGGGAGTTCCGCCGGGGAGCAGTACTTC CAVTSGSSAGEQYF
TRBJ2-7 TRBV7-8 NA NA TGTGCCAGCAGCTTAATTCGGGGGCGACCCCTCGAGCAGTACTTC CASSLIRGRPLEQYF
TRBJ2-7 TRBV10-3 few TRBD2 TGTGCCATCAGTACGGACAGTGCCGGGACTAGCGCCTTC CAISTDSAGTSAF
TRBJ2-7 TRBV4-1 NA NA TGCGCCAGCAGTCCCCGTGGGGGCGTCGAGCAGTACTTC CASSPRGGVEQYF